This T cell receptor (beta chain) was obtained from a study of cytomegalovirus exposure and HLA in healthy donors. Broader study findings: Rarity marked most TCR sequences, yet some public TCRs occurred in many donors. Cytomegalovirus status, reportedly, was diagnosed with high specificity and sensitivity by the classifier. The study put under 200 TCR beta chains on its list as cytomegalovirus-associated. According to a subsequent analysis, TCR clusters from the first cohort were inclined to appear together in the 120 validation repertoires.

The CDR3 has 15 residues. Germline V gives CDR1 KGHSH, CDR2 LQKENI. V was trimmed by 4 bases and J by 0 bases, leaving 9 bases between them. In its sample, this clone was seen once. Its matching antigen is unknown. Measured with immunoSEQ multiplex PCR; TCRdb has only the in-frame clones, and not every one. The sample lists around 100,000 clones; less than 85% were seen once. This receptor was identified in a man aged 18-30 years in good health and CMV-seropositive. The chain combines TRBV18 with TRBJ2-2, with D possibly matching TRBD2 (5 bases). Sequencing was done on a sample of PBMCs. CDR3 in DNA: TGTGCCAGCTCACGACTACACGCGAACACCGGGGAGCTGTTTTTT. This codes for CASSRLHANTGELFF.